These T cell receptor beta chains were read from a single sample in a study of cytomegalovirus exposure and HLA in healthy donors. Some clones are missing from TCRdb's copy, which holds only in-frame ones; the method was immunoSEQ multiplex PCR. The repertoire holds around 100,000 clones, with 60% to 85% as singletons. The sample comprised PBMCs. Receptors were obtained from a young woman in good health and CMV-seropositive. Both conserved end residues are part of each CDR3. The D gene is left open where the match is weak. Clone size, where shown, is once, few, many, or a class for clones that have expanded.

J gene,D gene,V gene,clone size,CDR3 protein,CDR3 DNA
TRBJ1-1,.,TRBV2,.,CASIREYLNTEAFF,TGTGCCAGCATTCGGGAATACCTGAACACTGAAGCTTTCTTT
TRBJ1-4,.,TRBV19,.,CASSITGTEKLFF,TGTGCCAGTAGTATCACGGGAACTGAAAAACTGTTTTTT
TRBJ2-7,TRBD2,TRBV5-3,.,CARSPRTSGREYEQYF,TGTGCCAGAAGCCCCAGGACTAGCGGGAGGGAATACGAGCAGTACTTC
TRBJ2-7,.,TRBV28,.,CASKATGITYEQYF,TGTGCCAGCAAGGCCACAGGGATAACCTACGAGCAGTACTTC
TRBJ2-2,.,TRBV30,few,CAWSANYLGPGELFF,TGTGCCTGGAGTGCGAACTACCTAGGTCCCGGGGAGCTGTTTTTT
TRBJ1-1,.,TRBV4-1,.,CASSLGIGQNTEAFF,TGCGCCAGCAGCCTTGGCATTGGGCAGAACACTGAAGCTTTCTTT
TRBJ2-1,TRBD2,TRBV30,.,CAWSLGLAGPDEQFF,TGTGCCTGGAGTCTAGGGCTAGCGGGACCCGATGAGCAGTTCTTC
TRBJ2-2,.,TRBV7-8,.,CASSLVLERTGELFF,TGTGCCAGCAGCTTAGTGCTAGAGCGCACCGGGGAGCTGTTTTTT
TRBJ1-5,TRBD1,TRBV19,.,CATTDRVGNQPQHF,TGTGCCACCACCGACAGGGTTGGCAATCAGCCCCAGCATTTT
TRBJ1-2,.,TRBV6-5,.,CASSSPPGAQAGYTF,TGTGCCAGCAGTAGCCCCCCAGGGGCTCAGGCTGGCTACACCTTC
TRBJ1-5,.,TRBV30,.,CAWSEPVGGPQHF,TGTGCCTGGAGCGAGCCCGTCGGAGGGCCCCAGCATTTT
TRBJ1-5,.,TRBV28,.,CASSLFRSYSNQPQHF,TGTGCCAGCAGTTTATTCAGGTCCTATAGCAATCAGCCCCAGCATTTT
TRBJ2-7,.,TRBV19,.,CASSMSGQGRYEQYF,TGTGCCAGTAGTATGTCTGGACAAGGCCGCTACGAGCAGTACTTC
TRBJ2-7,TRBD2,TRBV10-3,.,CAISETISSGSSYEQYF,TGTGCCATCAGTGAGACCATTTCTAGCGGGAGCTCCTACGAGCAGTACTTC
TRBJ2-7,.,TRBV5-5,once,CASSPPVQGPGEQYF,TGTGCCAGCAGCCCCCCTGTCCAGGGGCCGGGCGAGCAGTACTTC
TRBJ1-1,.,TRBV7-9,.,CASSSGGAGTTEAFF,TGTGCCAGCAGCTCGGGGGGCGCAGGAACCACTGAAGCTTTCTTT
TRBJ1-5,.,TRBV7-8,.,CASSSYSNQPQHF,TGTGCCAGCAGCTCTTATAGCAATCAGCCCCAGCATTTT
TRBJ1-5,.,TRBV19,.,CASSTSPGGGNQPQHF,TGTGCCAGTAGTACCAGTCCGGGGGGCGGCAATCAGCCCCAGCATTTT
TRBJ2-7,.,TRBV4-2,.,CASSQEMRGPHYEQYF,TGTGCCAGCAGCCAAGAAATGCGCGGCCCCCACTACGAGCAGTACTTC
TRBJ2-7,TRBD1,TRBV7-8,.,CASTTRGPGLGEQYF,TGTGCCAGCACCACTAGGGGGCCAGGGCTCGGGGAGCAGTACTTC
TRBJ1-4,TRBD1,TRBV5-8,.,CASSLGQGAANEKLFF,TGTGCCAGCAGCCTGGGACAGGGGGCGGCTAATGAAAAACTGTTTTTT
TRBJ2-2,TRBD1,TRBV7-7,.,CASSSGTGVAGELFF,TGTGCTAGCAGCTCCGGGACAGGGGTCGCCGGGGAGCTGTTTTTT
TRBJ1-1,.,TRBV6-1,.,CASSEVGGMNTEAFF,TGTGCCAGCAGTGAAGTGGGGGGAATGAACACTGAAGCTTTCTTT
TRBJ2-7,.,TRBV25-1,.,CASSEPSEGSEQYF,TGTGCCAGCAGTGAACCCTCGGAGGGAAGCGAGCAGTACTTC
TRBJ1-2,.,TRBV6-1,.,CASRADPYGYTF,TGTGCCAGCAGAGCGGACCCCTATGGCTACACCTTC
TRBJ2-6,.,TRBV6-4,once,CASSKTGGFSGANVLTF,TGTGCCAGCAGTAAAACTGGGGGGTTCTCTGGGGCCAACGTCCTGACTTTC
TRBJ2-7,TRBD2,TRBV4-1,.,CASSQGGLAGEYEQYF,TGCGCCAGCAGCCAGGGGGGACTAGCGGGAGAATACGAGCAGTACTTC